Sequencing of this T cell receptor (beta chain) was carried out in a study of shared clonotypes between healthy human individuals. The data were produced by immunoSEQ multiplex PCR, yet TCRdb's version contains in-frame clones alone and is incomplete. This sample yields under 2.5 million clones, of which just under 95% are seen a single time; 0.3% to 0.4% belongs to the top ten. V lost 4 bases and J 6 bases, leaving 27 bases between the germline ends. Germline CDR1 LGHNA, CDR2 YSLEER. The CDR3 covers 18 residues. The specimen was naive CD4+ T cells from PBMCs. Regarding subset: CD45RA+ positively selected. The TCR sequence derives from a man aged 18 to 35 in good health. Some clones in this sample may be carry-over from other donors' samples. The V gene is TRBV4-3, the J gene TRBJ1-2; no clear D. CDR3 nucleotides: TGCGCCAGCAGCCGCAGAAAGATTAGGGAACCCCTTATGGATGGCTACACCTTC. Translated, it gives CASSRRKIREPLMDGYTF.